The next 29 T cell receptor beta chains were all read from a single sample in a study of T-cell memory formation after mild COVID-19. TCRdb passed the 5' RACE reads through MiXCR, listing each CDR3 protein once. The sample has hundreds of thousands of distinct CDR3 sequences, around 17% seen once; the top ten hold around 12%. Sequenced: PBMCs or a T cell subset sorted from them (not recorded which). The receptor source for this set is an adult woman who had mild COVID-19 (a few samples of this study predate the infection). Cell type and time point are not known.

J is TRBJ1-2 and V is TRBV15, with 11 bases identical to TRBD1. The CDR3 loop spans 17 amino acids. With 3 bases clipped from V and 6 bases from J, the junction kept 12 bases outside the gene matches. CDR1 LNHNV and CDR2 YYDKDF come from the germline V gene (reference sequence). For the CDR3, the DNA is TGTGCCACCAGCAGTGGAGGGACAGGGGGTTCCCCGCATGGCTACACCTTC. Residues: CATSSGGTGGSPHGYTF. Variable domain in full (rest from reference TRBV15 and TRBJ1-2): DAMVIQNPRYQVTQFGKPVTLSCSQTLNHNVMYWYQQKSSQAPKLLFHYYDKDFNNEADTPDNFQSRRPNTSFCFLDIRSPGLGDTAMYLCATSSGGTGGSPHGYTFGSGTRLTVV.

This clonotype was seen at least ten times. The gene calls are TRBV12-3 or TRBV12-4 and TRBJ2-3; D possibly uses TRBD1 or TRBD2 (5 bases each). The CDR3 length is 16 residues. The V gene lost 6 bases and the J gene lost 0 bases, with 16 bases spanning the gap. The chain's CDR3 is CASRGTWRYSTDTQYF. CDR3 bases: TGTGCCAGCAGGGGGACCTGGCGGTATAGCACAGATACGCAGTATTTT.

There are a few counts of this clonotype. The chain couples TRBV3-1 to TRBJ2-5; D is ambiguous. V lost 0 bases and J lost 7, with 12 bases in between. This CDR3 is built from 14 residues. The germline V gene encodes CDR1 LGHDT and CDR2 YNNKEL (reference sequence). The CDR3 nucleotides read TGTGCCAGCAGCCAAGATCATAGGTATTCGACCCAGTACTTC. Translated, it gives CASSQDHRYSTQYF.

This clonotype was detected only a few times. CDR3 in DNA: TGTGCCAGCAGTGAAGTGGGGGTCCACCAAGAGACCCAGTACTTC. Translating it yields CASSEVGVHQETQYF. The V gene is TRBV2, the J gene TRBJ2-5, with D possibly called TRBD1 or TRBD2 (5 bases each). Germline values: CDR1 SNHLY, CDR2 FYNNEI. The CDR3 sequence is 15 residues long. V was trimmed by 1 base and J by 0 bases, leaving 9 bases between them.

V gene TRBV9 combines with J gene TRBJ2-2; D gene ambiguous. Trimming shortened V by 0 bases and J by 0 bases, and 12 bases separated the two germline ends. CDR3 length equals 17 residues. Germline CDR1 and CDR2: SGDLS and YYNGEE. In nucleotides, the CDR3 is TGTGCCAGCAGCGTAGAATGGGTCGGTACGAACACCGGGGAGCTGTTTTTT. Translated, it gives CASSVEWVGTNTGELFF.

The rearrangement uses TRBV10-3 and TRBJ2-7; no clear D. There are 11 residues in the CDR3. Trimming cost V 6 bases and J 0 bases, with 3 bases left between them. The germline V gene encodes CDR1 ENHRY and CDR2 SYGVKD. The CDR3 region has the DNA TGTGCCATCAGCGACTCCTACGAGCAGTACTTC. It codes for CAISDSYEQYF.

This chain links TRBV24-1 with TRBJ2-5; D is tentatively TRBD1 or TRBD2 (5 bases each). The CDR3 extends over 16 amino acids. The germline V and J ends were trimmed by 4 bases and 5 bases, with 19 bases remaining between them. Germline-derived CDR1 and CDR2 are KGHDR and SFDVKD. Written as DNA, the CDR3 is TGTGCCACCAGTGAGAGTGCCGGGGCGAGTTGGGAGACCCAGTACTTC. As protein: CATSESAGASWETQYF.

The rearrangement joins TRBV4-1 to TRBJ2-5; D call uncertain. V dropped 4 bases and J dropped 5 bases, with 17 bases sitting between them. CDR1 is MGHRA and CDR2 is YSYEKL in the germline V gene. This CDR3 region has 15 residues. This CDR3 reads CASSPPGGPTETQYF. CDR3 nucleotide sequence: TGCGCCAGCAGCCCCCCCGGTGGGCCCACGGAGACCCAGTACTTC.

The chain combines TRBV4-1 with TRBJ2-3; 9 bases align to TRBD2. With 0 bases clipped from V and 5 bases from J, the junction kept 9 bases outside the gene matches. Germline lookup yields CDR1 MGHRA and CDR2 YSYEKL. This CDR3 has 17 amino acids. CDR3 loop: CASSQDGGGGGRDTQYF. The CDR3 coding sequence is TGCGCCAGCAGCCAAGACGGCGGCGGGGGGGGGAGAGATACGCAGTATTTT.

This rearrangement joins TRBV6-6 to TRBJ1-2; D possibly corresponds to TRBD1 (6 bases). The CDR3 is made up of 13 amino acids. Germline V gene data show CDR1 as MNHNY and CDR2 as SVGAGI (reference sequence). The V end lost 7 bases, the J end lost 6 bases, and 15 bases lay between the germline ends. The CDR3 loop reads CASTIQGRNGYTF. The CDR3 DNA follows: TGTGCCAGCACTATACAGGGAAGGAATGGCTACACCTTC.

This clonotype has just a few counts. Here the CDR3 DNA reads TGTGCCAGCAGCCCGGACGGCGACACCGGGGAGCTGTTTTTT. Translating it yields CASSPDGDTGELFF. The chain is built from TRBV6-1 and TRBJ2-2; D not certain. With 6 bases removed from V and 3 bases from J, the gap between germline ends came to 11 bases. This CDR3 is built from 14 residues. Per the germline V gene, CDR1 is MNHNS and CDR2 is SASEGT.

This clonotype was counted only a few times. The V and J genes are TRBV20-1 and TRBJ2-7; 11 bases fit TRBD1. The CDR3 is 12 amino acids. Unmatched junction bases numbered 4, after V lost 6 bases and J lost 6 bases. The germline V gene has CDR1 DFQATT and CDR2 SNEGSKA (reference sequence). CDR3 sequence reads: CSAGQGDIEQYF. CDR3 DNA: TGCAGTGCGGGACAGGGGGACATCGAGCAGTACTTC.

This clonotype was detected ten times or more. This chain joins TRBV7-2 and TRBJ2-7, with D unclear. This CDR3 has 13 residues. The germline V gene encodes CDR1 SGHTA and CDR2 FQGNSA. Trimming took off 8 bases at V and 0 bases at J, with 11 bases between the two ends. The CDR3 DNA reads TGTGCCAGCCGGACGTCAAGCTCCTACGAGCAGTACTTC. Translated: CASRTSSSYEQYF.

The gene calls are TRBV12-3 or TRBV12-4 and TRBJ2-1; 9 positions match TRBD2. The CDR3 has 15 amino acids. Trimming took 8 bases from V and 2 from J; bases not matched to a gene: 7. CDR3 in DNA: TGTGCCAGCTCCCGGGCTAGCGGGGCCTACAATGAGCAGTTCTTC. This sequence encodes CASSRASGAYNEQFF.

The chain employs TRBV6-2 or TRBV6-3 and TRBJ2-7; maybe TRBD2 (5 bases). The CDR3 runs to 16 residues. Deletions cut 4 bases from V and 0 bases from J, with 16 bases between. CDR1 is MNHEY, CDR2 SVGEGT, per germline. CDR3 nucleotides: TGTGCCAGCAGTTCCCTGGCGGGTACCAGCTCCTACGAGCAGTACTTC. This sequence encodes CASSSLAGTSSYEQYF.

Ten or more counts support this clonotype. Here the CDR3 reads CASSPGQGSSGANVLTF. CDR3 sequence (DNA): TGTGCCAGCAGCCCGGGACAGGGAAGCTCTGGGGCCAACGTCCTGACTTTC. J is TRBJ2-6 and V is TRBV18, with 9 bases fitting TRBD1. CDR3 size: 17 residues. CDR1 and CDR2 (germline): KGHSH, LQKENI. Trimming removed 8 bases from V and 0 bases from J; junction bases left unmatched: 8.

Many counts were recorded for this clonotype. This chain connects TRBV12-3 or TRBV12-4 to TRBJ2-7, with a tentative D call TRBD1 (7 bases). The CDR3 has 14 amino acids. V dropped 5 bases and J dropped 3 bases, with 14 bases sitting between them. The CDR3 coding sequence is TGTGCCAGCAGTCCAGGGGGGCGGGACTACGAGCAGTACTTC. This translates into CASSPGGRDYEQYF.

The rearrangement links TRBV5-1 to TRBJ1-4, with D maybe TRBD1 (5 bases). This CDR3 is 14 amino acids long. Trimming pared 0 bases from V and 5 bases from J, leaving 8 bases between. Germline CDR1 and CDR2: SGHRS and YFSETQ. The CDR3 protein is CASSLVAGNEKLFF. The CDR3 region has the DNA TGCGCCAGCAGCTTGGTGGCAGGGAATGAAAAACTGTTTTTT. Full variable domain (rest looked up from reference TRBV5-1 and TRBJ1-4): KAGVTQTPRYLIKTRGQQVTLSCSPISGHRSVSWYQQTPGQGLQFLFEYFSETQRNKGNFPGRFSGRQFSNSRSEMNVSTLELGDSALYLCASSLVAGNEKLFFGSGTQLSVL.

This clonotype appeared a few times. Because it lacks the conserved phenylalanine or tryptophan at the end, this CDR3 is likely a read error. No DNA is shown, since the ends of the CDR3 on it are uncertain; the CDR3 is the one TCRdb lists. This chain joins TRBV6-5 and TRBJ2-7; the table names TRBD1, a call not compared with the DNA. Looked up from germline, CDR1 is MNHEY and CDR2 is SVGAGI. From its first to its last residue, the CDR3 has 12 amino acids. The CDR3 is CASSRHGTGLDS.

This clonotype was seen a few times. The V gene is TRBV7-9, the J gene TRBJ2-3; 12 bases align to TRBD2. V was clipped by 6 bases and J by 2 bases; unmatched bases: 6. This CDR3 comprises 16 residues. Germline CDR1 reads SEHNR; CDR2 reads FQNEAQ (reference sequence). In DNA, the CDR3 is TGTGCCAGCAGGCCAGGACTAGCGGGGATCACAGATACGCAGTATTTT. It codes for CASRPGLAGITDTQYF.

The chain is built from TRBV5-1 and TRBJ2-3; D is uncertain. Between the trimmed V and J ends, which lost 0 bases and 4 bases, there was a span of 9 bases. The CDR3 totals 14 residues. Looked up from germline, CDR1 is SGHRS and CDR2 is YFSETQ. This CDR3 reads CASSLGKGADTQYF. The CDR3, as DNA: TGCGCCAGCAGCTTGGGTAAGGGCGCAGATACGCAGTATTTT.

This clonotype was seen more than once but under ten times. This chain's CDR3 is CSARGQPSETQYF. CDR3 DNA sequence: TGCAGTGCTAGAGGACAACCCTCAGAGACCCAGTACTTC. V is TRBV20-1 and J is TRBJ2-5, with unresolved D. The germline V and J ends were trimmed by 1 base and 4 bases, with 10 bases remaining between them. The length of the CDR3 is 13 residues. Germline CDR1 is DFQATT and CDR2 is SNEGSKA (reference sequence).

This clonotype turned up a few times. The rearrangement links TRBV5-1 to TRBJ1-2, with D possibly TRBD1 on 6 matching bases. Per germline, CDR1 SGHRS and CDR2 YFSETQ. The CDR3 is 15 residues long. V lost 4 bases, J lost 11 bases, and 24 bases lay in between. As DNA, the CDR3 is TGCGCCAGCAGCCGACTATCGGCGGGGGCGGAACGGTACACCTTC. This translates into CASSRLSAGAERYTF.

The chain couples TRBV6-5 to TRBJ1-2, with D hard to call. The CDR3 sequence is 13 residues long. V lost 2 bases and J 3 bases, leaving 7 bases between the germline ends. The germline CDR1 and CDR2 sequences are MNHEY and SVGAGI. DNA of the CDR3: TGTGCCAGCAGTTACGGATTTGACTATGGCTACACCTTC. Translation gives CASSYGFDYGYTF.

The chain carries TRBV24-1 and TRBJ2-1; 14 bases map to TRBD2. This CDR3 comprises 16 residues. Germline loops: CDR1 KGHDR, CDR2 SFDVKD. With V trimmed by 2 bases and J by 7 bases, 3 bases remained unmatched. The CDR3 DNA follows: TGTGCCACCAGTGATTATGGGACTAGCGGGAGTAATGAGCAGTTCTTC. Its translation: CATSDYGTSGSNEQFF.

This clonotype was seen a few times. The chain employs TRBV6-2 or TRBV6-3 and TRBJ2-7; 9 bases align to TRBD1. The ends lost 8 bases at V and 1 base at J; junction bases unmatched: 6. Per germline, CDR1 MNHEY and CDR2 SVGEGT. This CDR3 contains 14 residues. The DNA of the CDR3 is TGTGCCAGCCAAGTACAGGGGGCATCCTACGAGCAGTACTTC. The encoded protein is CASQVQGASYEQYF.

This clonotype has just a few counts. The V gene is TRBV12-3 or TRBV12-4, the J gene TRBJ1-5; weak D call: TRBD1 (6 bases). There are 13 residues in the CDR3. V lost 5 bases and J 7 bases, leaving 12 bases between the germline ends. CDR3 protein: CASSPQGWQPQHF. CDR3 nucleotide sequence: TGTGCCAGCAGTCCACAGGGTTGGCAGCCCCAGCATTTT.

This clonotype was counted only a few times. The chain couples TRBV4-3 to TRBJ2-7; either TRBD1 or TRBD2 may fit D (5 bases each). The CDR3 is made up of 16 amino acids. V was cut by 0 bases and J by 6 bases, with 18 bases left in between. The germline CDR1 and CDR2 sequences are LGHNA and YSLEER. The CDR3 DNA sequence: TGCGCCAGCAGCCAAGATGTTGGGACCCCCCGAGGCGAGCAGTACTTC. As protein: CASSQDVGTPRGEQYF.

This clonotype was detected only a few times. J is TRBJ2-7 and V is TRBV15; D uncertain. Germline V gene data show CDR1 as LNHNV and CDR2 as YYDKDF (reference sequence). V lost 5 bases and J 3 bases, leaving 17 bases between the germline ends. This CDR3 spans 15 amino acids. This chain's CDR3 is CATSPAWTQDYEQYF. The CDR3 coding sequence is TGTGCCACCAGCCCAGCATGGACCCAGGACTACGAGCAGTACTTC.